This is a list of T cell receptor beta chains from one sample in a study of blood T cell repertoires in COVID-19. Sequencing used immunoSEQ multiplex PCR; TCRdb keeps in-frame clones, though not all of them. The sample shows nearly 100,000 clones, 65% to 90% of them seen only once. Sequences were obtained from peripheral blood. The receptors stem from a man older than 75 with acute or convalescent COVID-19. Each CDR3 is given with its conserved first and last residue. Each record gives: clone size, V gene, D gene, J gene, CDR3 protein, CDR3 DNA. A D gene is named only where the DNA matches it firmly. Clone size is shown for a subset of rows, as once, few, many or a class of expanded clone.

-	TRBV24-1	-	TRBJ2-3	CATSDPVTSTDTQYF	TGTGCCACCAGTGATCCGGTTACGAGCACAGATACGCAGTATTTT
-	TRBV7-8	TRBD1	TRBJ1-4	CASSLYRTGGEKEKLFF	TGTGCCAGCAGCTTATATAGGACAGGGGGCGAAAAAGAAAAACTGTTTTTT
once	TRBV7-2	TRBD2	TRBJ2-1	CASSLAVAGGYNEQFF	TGTGCCAGCAGCTTAGCAGTTGCGGGAGGGTACAATGAGCAGTTCTTC
-	TRBV2	-	TRBJ2-2	CASSRRADTGELFF	TGTGCCAGCAGTAGGCGGGCTGACACCGGGGAGCTGTTTTTT
-	TRBV28	-	TRBJ2-2	CASSLSQPGAGELFF	TGTGCCAGCAGTTTAAGTCAACCGGGTGCCGGGGAGCTGTTTTTT
-	TRBV7-3	TRBD2	TRBJ2-2	CASSRQEGAGSTGELFF	TGTGCCAGCAGCCGCCAGGAGGGAGCGGGAAGCACCGGGGAGCTGTTTTTT
-	TRBV5-6	TRBD1	TRBJ1-2	CASSLGDREVYGYTF	TGTGCCAGCAGCTTGGGGGACAGGGAGGTCTATGGCTACACCTTC
-	TRBV20-1	TRBD1	TRBJ1-4	CSAPRGEKLFF	TGCAGTGCTCCCAGGGGGGAAAAACTGTTTTTT
once	TRBV19	-	TRBJ1-5	CASSIANQPQHF	TGTGCCAGTAGTATAGCTAATCAGCCCCAGCATTTT
-	TRBV27	-	TRBJ2-5	CASSLRRDRETQYF	TGTGCCAGCAGTTTACGGAGGGATCGAGAGACCCAGTACTTC
-	TRBV5-4	-	TRBJ2-3	CASSYSGFHADTQYF	TGTGCCAGCAGCTATTCAGGGTTTCACGCAGATACGCAGTATTTT
-	TRBV4-1	-	TRBJ1-4	CASSHWGDEKLFF	TGCGCCAGCAGCCATTGGGGGGATGAAAAACTGTTTTTT
few	TRBV4-3	-	TRBJ1-4	CASSRSWTENEKLFF	TGCGCCAGCAGCCGGTCGTGGACAGAAAATGAAAAACTGTTTTTT
once	TRBV10-3	-	TRBJ1-2	CAISESLLASGYTF	TGTGCCATCAGTGAGTCCCTACTAGCTTCGGGCTACACCTTC
once	TRBV29-1	-	TRBJ2-3	CSVESDSTDTQYF	TGCAGCGTTGAAAGCGATAGCACAGATACGCAGTATTTT
-	TRBV10-1	-	TRBJ2-7	CASSSPATEVFLLDEQYF	TGCGCCAGCAGCTCCCCGGCGACAGAAGTCTTTTTATTGGACGAGCAGTACTTC
-	TRBV18	-	TRBJ2-1	CASSPPLLRSSEQFF	TGTGCCAGCTCACCACCCCTTTTAAGGAGTAGTGAGCAGTTCTTC
-	TRBV5-8	-	TRBJ2-1	CASPYPPGLYGYEQFF	TGTGCCAGTCCCTACCCCCCGGGACTTTACGGCTATGAGCAGTTCTTC
-	TRBV28	TRBD2	TRBJ2-3	CASSRTSGSTDTQYF	TGTGCCAGCAGTAGGACTAGCGGGAGCACAGATACGCAGTATTTT
-	TRBV7-9	-	TRBJ1-1	CASSLASHANTEAFF	TGTGCCAGCAGCTTAGCGTCACATGCGAACACTGAAGCTTTCTTT
-	TRBV29-1	TRBD1	TRBJ2-7	CSAGDRGASYEQYF	TGCAGCGCCGGGGACAGAGGGGCGTCCTACGAGCAGTACTTC
-	TRBV19	TRBD1	TRBJ1-4	CASMGQGNEKLFF	TGTGCCAGTATGGGACAGGGTAATGAAAAACTGTTTTTT
-	TRBV11-2	-	TRBJ2-3	CASSLVQKTDTQYF	TGTGCCAGCAGCTTAGTTCAGAAAACAGATACGCAGTATTTT
-	TRBV6-1	-	TRBJ2-2	CASSERVPRNTGELFF	TGTGCCAGCAGTGAACGGGTCCCCAGGAACACCGGGGAGCTGTTTTTT
-	TRBV6-4	-	TRBJ2-7	CASRPERGRGWGYEQYF	TGTGCCAGCCGGCCCGAGCGAGGGCGAGGGTGGGGATACGAGCAGTACTTC
-	TRBV6-5	TRBD1	TRBJ1-3	CASRWGQGADTIYF	TGTGCCAGCAGATGGGGACAGGGGGCAGACACCATATATTTT
-	TRBV5-1	TRBD1	TRBJ2-2	CASSPERGRGHTGELFF	TGCGCCAGCAGCCCGGAGCGTGGTAGGGGGCACACCGGGGAGCTGTTTTTT
once	TRBV2	-	TRBJ1-5	CASKRDSNQPQHF	TGTGCCAGCAAGCGGGATTCCAATCAGCCCCAGCATTTT
-	TRBV30	-	TRBJ2-7	CAWTSGRGRVNEQYF	TGTGCCTGGACCTCCGGGAGGGGGCGAGTCAACGAGCAGTACTTC
-	TRBV2	TRBD2	TRBJ2-7	CASTRGRAAYEQYF	TGTGCCAGCACTCGCGGGAGGGCCGCCTACGAGCAGTACTTC
-	TRBV5-3	-	TRBJ2-2	CARSPTGDRSNTGELFF	TGTGCCAGAAGTCCCACGGGCGACAGGAGCAACACCGGGGAGCTGTTTTTT
-	TRBV7-2	TRBD1	TRBJ1-1	CASSPTKGANTEAFF	TGTGCCAGCAGCCCGACTAAGGGGGCGAACACTGAAGCTTTCTTT
once	TRBV2	TRBD2	TRBJ2-3	CASSRDGAGTTDTQYF	TGTGCCAGCAGCCGGGATGGAGCGGGAACCACAGATACGCAGTATTTT
-	TRBV15	-	TRBJ2-2	CATSRDRNTGELFF	TGTGCCACCAGCAGAGATAGAAACACCGGGGAGCTGTTTTTT
-	TRBV3-1/TRBV3-2	TRBD2	TRBJ2-1	CANTGTSFGEQFF	TGTGCCAACACCGGGACTAGCTTTGGTGAGCAGTTCTTC
-	TRBV28	-	TRBJ1-6	CASSSPGTNNSPLHF	TGTGCCAGCAGTTCCCCCGGGACAAATAATTCACCCCTCCACTTT
-	TRBV19	TRBD1	TRBJ2-1	CASHRTGINEQFF	TGTGCCAGTCATAGGACAGGGATCAATGAGCAGTTCTTC
-	TRBV29-1	-	TRBJ2-5	CSVEGQVRETQYF	TGCAGCGTTGAGGGGCAGGTCAGGGAGACCCAGTACTTC
-	TRBV6-5	TRBD2	TRBJ2-3	CASSSGTSGRPDTQYF	TGTGCCAGCAGTTCAGGGACTAGCGGGAGGCCAGATACGCAGTATTTT
-	TRBV3-1/TRBV3-2	TRBD2	TRBJ2-3	CASSLGLAGGTDTQYF	TGTGCCAGCAGCCTGGGACTAGCGGGCGGCACAGATACGCAGTATTTT
-	TRBV19	TRBD1	TRBJ1-2	CASSTGGVGYTF	TGTGCCAGTAGTACAGGGGGCGTTGGCTACACCTTC
once	TRBV5-8	TRBD1	TRBJ1-6	CASSLGDRERSPLHF	TGTGCCAGCAGCTTGGGTGACAGGGAACGGTCACCCCTCCACTTT
few	TRBV10-3	-	TRBJ2-7	CAISDTPGQVSYEQYF	TGTGCCATCAGTGATACACCGGGACAAGTCTCCTACGAGCAGTACTTC
-	TRBV28	-	TRBJ2-7	CASSSGGKSYEQYF	TGTGCCAGCAGTTCGGGGGGCAAGTCCTACGAGCAGTACTTC
once	TRBV7-8	-	TRBJ2-2	CASSDQSLSGTGELFF	TGTGCCAGCAGCGACCAATCCCTTTCGGGCACCGGGGAGCTGTTTTTT
few	TRBV10-3	TRBD1	TRBJ2-7	CAISTGGSYEQYF	TGTGCCATCAGTACAGGGGGCTCCTACGAGCAGTACTTC
-	TRBV3-1/TRBV3-2	-	TRBJ2-1	CASSQEGGGHNEQFF	TGTGCCAGCAGCCAAGAAGGCGGAGGCCACAATGAGCAGTTCTTC
-	TRBV30	TRBD2	TRBJ2-3	CACGTSGYTQYF	TGTGCATGTGGGACTAGCGGCTATACGCAGTATTTT
-	TRBV24-1	-	TRBJ2-6	CATSDQAGGANVLTF	TGTGCCACCAGTGATCAGGCAGGGGGGGCCAACGTCCTGACTTTC
-	TRBV5-6	-	TRBJ1-2	CASSLGGIYGYTF	TGTGCCAGCAGCCTTGGGGGGATCTATGGCTACACCTTC
-	TRBV7-2	TRBD2	TRBJ2-5	CASSWTASGKETQYF	TGTGCCAGCAGCTGGACGGCTAGCGGTAAAGAGACCCAGTACTTC
-	TRBV6-5	TRBD1	TRBJ1-5	CASTTGTGNQPQHF	TGTGCCAGCACTACCGGGACAGGGAATCAGCCCCAGCATTTT
-	TRBV6-5	-	TRBJ2-7	CASSYSPSELYEQYF	TGTGCCAGCAGTTATTCGCCTAGCGAGTTGTACGAGCAGTACTTC
few	TRBV6-1	TRBD1	TRBJ1-5	CASSGGQGSYSNQPQHF	TGTGCCAGCAGTGGAGGACAGGGATCATATAGCAATCAGCCCCAGCATTTT
-	TRBV19	TRBD1	TRBJ1-1	CASSIERDSEAFF	TGTGCCAGTAGTATAGAGCGGGACAGTGAAGCTTTCTTT